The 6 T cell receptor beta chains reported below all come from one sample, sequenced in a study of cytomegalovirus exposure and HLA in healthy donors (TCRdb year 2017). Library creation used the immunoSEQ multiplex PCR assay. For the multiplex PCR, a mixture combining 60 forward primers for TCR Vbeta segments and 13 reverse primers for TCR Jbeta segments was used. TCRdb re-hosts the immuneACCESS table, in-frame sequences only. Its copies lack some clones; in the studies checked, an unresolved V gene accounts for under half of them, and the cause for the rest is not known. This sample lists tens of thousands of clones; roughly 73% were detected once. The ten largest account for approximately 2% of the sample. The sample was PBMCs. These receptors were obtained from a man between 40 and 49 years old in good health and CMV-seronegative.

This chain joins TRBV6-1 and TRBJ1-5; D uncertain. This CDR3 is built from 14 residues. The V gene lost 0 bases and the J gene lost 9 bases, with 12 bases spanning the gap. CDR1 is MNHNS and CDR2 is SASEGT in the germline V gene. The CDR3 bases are TGTGCCAGCAGTGAAGCGGCGGCCGGAGGGCCCCAGCATTTT. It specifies CASSEAAAGGPQHF.

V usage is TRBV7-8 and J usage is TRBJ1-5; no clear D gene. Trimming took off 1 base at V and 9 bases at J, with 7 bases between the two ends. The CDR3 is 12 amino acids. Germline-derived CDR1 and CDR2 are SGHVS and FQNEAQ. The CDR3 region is CASSLGEVPQHF. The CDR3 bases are TGTGCCAGCAGCTTAGGCGAGGTGCCCCAGCATTTT. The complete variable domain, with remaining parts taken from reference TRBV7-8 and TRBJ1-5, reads GAGVSQSPRYKVAKRGQDVALRCDPISGHVSLFWYQQALGQGPEFLTYFQNEAQLDKSGLPSDRFFAERPEGSVSTLKIQRTQQEDSAVYLCASSLGEVPQHFGDGTRLSIL.

The CDR3 bases are TGTGCCAGTAGAGGGGGTTTTACCAGGGCGAAAGCCCAGCATTTT. Amino acid sequence: CASRGGFTRAKAQHF. This chain links TRBV19 with TRBJ1-5; tentative D call: TRBD1 (6 bases). There are 15 residues in the CDR3. With 6 bases removed from V and 11 bases from J, the gap between germline ends came to 23 bases. Per the germline V gene, CDR1 is LNHDA and CDR2 is SQIVND (reference sequence).

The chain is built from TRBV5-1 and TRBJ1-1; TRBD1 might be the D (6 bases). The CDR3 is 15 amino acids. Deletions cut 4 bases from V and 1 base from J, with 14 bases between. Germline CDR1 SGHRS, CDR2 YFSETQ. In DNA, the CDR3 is TGCGCCAGCAGCGTAGGACAGCTAAAGAACACTGAAGCTTTCTTT. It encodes CASSVGQLKNTEAFF.

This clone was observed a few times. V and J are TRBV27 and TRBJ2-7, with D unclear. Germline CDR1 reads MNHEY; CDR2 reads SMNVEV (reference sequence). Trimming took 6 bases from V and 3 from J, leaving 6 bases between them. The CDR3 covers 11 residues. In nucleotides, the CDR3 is TGTGCCAGCAGCCAGAACTACGAGCAGTACTTC. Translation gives CASSQNYEQYF.

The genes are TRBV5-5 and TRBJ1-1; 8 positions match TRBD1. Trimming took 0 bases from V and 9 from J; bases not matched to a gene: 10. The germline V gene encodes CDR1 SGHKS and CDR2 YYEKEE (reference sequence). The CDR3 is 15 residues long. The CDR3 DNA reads TGTGCCAGCAGCTTGGAGGTACAGGGGGTATCAAAAGCTTTCTTT. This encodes CASSLEVQGVSKAFF.